These 29 T cell receptor beta chains were sequenced from one sample in a study of neoadjuvant anti-PD-1 for oral cavity cancer. The method was immunoSEQ multiplex PCR; TCRdb's version includes in-frame clones alone and lacks a portion of them. The profile covers 72,000 or so clones, with 70% to 90% appearing a single time and 2.5% to 3% taken by the ten largest. Time point: after neoadjuvant nivolumab, at surgical resection. Sequenced material: PBMCs, taken after nivolumab (anti-PD-1) treatment. Source of these receptors: a person between 40 and 79 years old with oral cavity squamous cell carcinoma.

The chain uses TRBV5-1 and TRBJ1-1; D not certain. The V gene's germline CDR1 is SGHRS and CDR2 YFSETQ. Trimming left V 4 bases short and J 2 bases short, with 9 bases between. The CDR3 has 13 amino acids. CDR3 in amino acids: CASSGPGNTEAFF. The CDR3 DNA is TGCGCCAGCAGCGGGCCGGGCAACACTGAAGCTTTCTTT.

This chain uses TRBV5-6 with TRBJ2-5; D is perhaps TRBD2 (6 bases). The V and J ends lost 4 bases and 3 bases respectively, with 13 bases between them. This CDR3 comprises 14 residues. The germline V gene has CDR1 SGHDT and CDR2 YYEEEE. CDR3 residues: CASSRSGAKETQYF. CDR3 sequence (DNA): TGTGCCAGCAGCAGGTCGGGAGCAAAAGAGACCCAGTACTTC.

The rearrangement joins TRBV30 to TRBJ1-4; 8 bases are a match to TRBD1. V lost 1 base and J lost 8; bases outside the gene matches: 6. In germline, CDR1 is GTSNPN, CDR2 SVGIG (reference sequence). CDR3 size: 14 residues. As DNA, the CDR3 is TGTGCCTGGAGTGCCCCAGGGGGCGACGAAAAACTGTTTTTT. Protein: CAWSAPGGDEKLFF.

This clone was seen only once. CDR3 sequence: CASSHRPDNEQFF. The DNA of the CDR3 is TGTGCCAGCAGCCACAGGCCGGACAATGAGCAGTTCTTC. The chain combines TRBV16 with TRBJ2-1, with D unresolved. The length of the CDR3 is 13 residues. The V end was cut by 3 bases, the J end by 5 bases, with 8 bases between. The germline CDR1 and CDR2 sequences are KGHSY and FQNENV.

The chain uses TRBV30 and TRBJ1-1; TRBD1 might be the D (5 bases). Trimming shortened V by 5 bases and J by 0 bases, and 10 bases separated the two germline ends. Germline loops: CDR1 GTSNPN, CDR2 SVGIG (reference sequence). The CDR3 totals 13 residues. CDR3 sequence reads: CAWAQGLNTEAFF. The CDR3 DNA is TGTGCCTGGGCCCAGGGATTGAACACTGAAGCTTTCTTT.

This chain connects TRBV4-2 to TRBJ2-1; D is unresolved. Between the trimmed V and J ends, which lost 0 bases and 0 bases, there was a span of 6 bases. Germline V gives CDR1 LGHNA, CDR2 YNFKEQ. This CDR3 is built from 15 residues. As DNA, the CDR3 is TGTGCCAGCAGCCAAGACTCCGCCTCCTACAATGAGCAGTTCTTC. Its protein is CASSQDSASYNEQFF.

This clone was seen a few times. V and J are TRBV7-7 and TRBJ2-5; 11 bases align to TRBD2. CDR1 is SSHAT and CDR2 is FNYEAQ in the germline V gene (reference sequence). The CDR3 totals 18 residues. V lost 6 bases to trimming and J lost 3 bases; unmatched junction nucleotides: 15. CDR3 loop: CASSLWTPGLAVKETQYF. CDR3 bases: TGTGCCAGCAGTTTATGGACACCGGGACTAGCGGTAAAAGAGACCCAGTACTTC.

This chain uses TRBV7-9 with TRBJ2-7; 8 bases line up with TRBD2. The CDR3 consists of 13 residues. Germline assignment: CDR1 SEHNR and CDR2 FQNEAQ (reference sequence). The V segment lost 8 bases and the J segment 6 bases; nucleotides outside the gene matches: 9. CDR3 in DNA: TGTGCCAGCGGGGCGGGACTAGTCTTCGAGCAGTACTTC. It specifies CASGAGLVFEQYF.

The chain carries TRBV6-1 and TRBJ1-2, with D perhaps TRBD1 (5 bases). The CDR3 loop spans 14 amino acids. Trimming stripped 4 bases from V and 4 bases from J, with 13 bases between. Germline V CDR1 and CDR2: MNHNS, SASEGT. CDR3 in amino acids: CASSGRDGLYGYTF. The CDR3 region has the DNA TGTGCCAGCAGTGGCCGGGACGGCCTCTATGGCTACACCTTC.

The gene calls are TRBV6-5 and TRBJ1-2; the D gene is possibly TRBD1 (6 bases). CDR3 size: 14 residues. In germline, CDR1 is MNHEY, CDR2 SVGAGI. The ends were cut back, 4 bases at V and 3 bases at J, with 12 bases in the middle. CDR3 DNA sequence: TGTGCCAGCAGTTGGCACAGGGACGACTATGGCTACACCTTC. This translates into CASSWHRDDYGYTF.

This chain uses TRBV11-1 with TRBJ2-7; the D is unclear. Trimming stripped 6 bases from V and 3 bases from J, with 18 bases between. The CDR3 loop spans 15 amino acids. Germline CDR1 and CDR2: SGHAT and FQDESV (reference sequence). The CDR3 DNA follows: TGTGCCAGCAGTTCCTCTATTCTCACCGACTACGAGCAGTACTTC. Protein sequence: CASSSSILTDYEQYF. Drawing the rest from reference TRBV11-1 and TRBJ2-7, the complete variable domain is EAEVAQSPRYKITEKSQAVAFWCDPISGHATLYWYRQILGQGPELLVQFQDESVVDDSQLPKDRFSAERLKGVDSTLKIQPAELGDSAMYLCASSSSILTDYEQYFGPGTRLTVT.

In this sample, this clone turned up a few times. The chain uses TRBV9 and TRBJ1-3, with 8 nucleotides matching TRBD1. The ends lost 4 bases at V and 8 bases at J; junction bases unmatched: 8. CDR1 is SGDLS and CDR2 is YYNGEE in the germline V gene. The CDR3 runs to 14 residues. In nucleotides, the CDR3 is TGTGCCAGCAGCCCGGACAGGGTCATAGACACCATATATTTT. It codes for CASSPDRVIDTIYF.

The rearrangement links TRBV7-2 to TRBJ2-7; 14 bases are shared with TRBD2. CDR3 length: 15 amino acids. The germline gives CDR1 SGHTA, CDR2 FQGNSA. V gave up 5 bases and J gave up 2 bases; unmatched junction bases: 2. CDR3 sequence reads: CASSQTSGRAYEQYF. The CDR3 bases are TGTGCCAGCAGCCAGACTAGCGGGAGGGCCTACGAGCAGTACTTC.

The CDR3 is CASSERHWDSRPRYF. The DNA of the CDR3 is TGCGCCAGCAGTGAGCGGCATTGGGACAGCCGACCCCGGTACTTC. The gene calls are TRBV10-2 and TRBJ2-5, with 7 bases aligning to TRBD1. V was clipped by 2 bases and J by 13 bases; unmatched bases: 16. The CDR3 length is 15 residues. Germline V CDR1 and CDR2: WSHSY, SAAADI.

This clone has just a few counts. The chain couples TRBV19 to TRBJ1-2, with no clear D. Germline CDR1 reads LNHDA; CDR2 reads SQIVND (reference sequence). The CDR3 contains 15 residues. V dropped 4 bases and J dropped 5 bases, with 17 bases sitting between them. DNA of the CDR3: TGTGCCAGTAGTACAGACACTTTTGGCTGGTATGGCTACACCTTC. Residues: CASSTDTFGWYGYTF.

The V gene is TRBV13, the J gene TRBJ2-7; D is possibly TRBD2 (5 bases). The V end was cut by 0 bases, the J end by 7 bases, with 19 bases between. Germline-derived CDR1 and CDR2 are PRHDT and FYEKMQ (reference sequence). The CDR3 runs to 16 residues. CDR3 loop: CASSLGGLAISEEQYF. The CDR3 DNA is TGTGCCAGCAGCTTAGGAGGGCTAGCCATCTCTGAAGAGCAGTACTTC. The variable domain in full, completed from reference TRBV13 and TRBJ2-7, reads AAGVIQSPRHLIKEKRETATLKCYPIPRHDTVYWYQQGPGQDPQFLISFYEKMQSDKGSIPDRFSAQQFSDYHSELNMSSLELGDSALYFCASSLGGLAISEEQYFGPGTRLTVT.

This clone was counted between two and nine times. The CDR3 nucleotides are TGCAGCGTTGAACCCCACACCGGGGAGCTGTTTTTT. Residues: CSVEPHTGELFF. The rearrangement joins TRBV29-1 to TRBJ2-2; D not certain. Trimming removed 2 bases from V and 3 bases from J, with 4 bases in between. CDR1 is SQVTM, CDR2 ANQGSEA, per germline. This CDR3 contains 12 residues.

The chain is built from TRBV19 and TRBJ2-7, with TRBD1 matching 7 bases. The CDR3 is 14 amino acids. Germline trimming cut 6 bases from V and 3 bases from J; bases unmatched to any gene: 8. Germline V CDR1 and CDR2: LNHDA, SQIVND (reference sequence). The CDR3 DNA sequence: TGTGCCAGTAGCCCGAGGGACAGTATCTACGAGCAGTACTTC. This gives the protein CASSPRDSIYEQYF.

This chain links TRBV28 with TRBJ1-1; D possibly corresponds to TRBD1 (5 bases). The CDR3 loop spans 17 amino acids. In germline, CDR1 is MDHEN, CDR2 SYDVKM. V was shortened by 5 bases and J by 0 bases, with 19 bases between the two germline ends. In nucleotides, the CDR3 is TGTGCCAGCAGTGGGACGGGGTTTAGCCTCATGAACACTGAAGCTTTCTTT. Protein sequence: CASSGTGFSLMNTEAFF.

This clone was observed a few times. The V and J genes are TRBV5-8 and TRBJ1-1; D is unresolved. CDR1 is SGHTS, CDR2 YDEGEE, per germline. CDR3 length equals 11 residues. V gave up 4 bases and J gave up 3 bases, with 4 bases separating them. CDR3 sequence: CASSPHTEAFF. CDR3 DNA: TGTGCCAGCAGCCCGCACACTGAAGCTTTCTTT. Combining the CDR3 with reference TRBV5-8 and TRBJ1-1 gives the whole variable domain EAGVTQSPTHLIKTRGQQATLRCSPISGHTSVYWYQQALGLGLQFLLWYDEGEERNRGNFPPRFSGRQFPNYSSELNVNALELEDSALYLCASSPHTEAFFGQGTRLTVV.

The chain has TRBV28 and TRBJ1-5, with D unclear. V lost 4 bases and J lost 1, with 14 bases in between. Germline V gene lookup returns CDR1 MDHEN and CDR2 SYDVKM. This CDR3 region has 16 residues. The CDR3 coding sequence is TGTGCCAGCAGTTCCCTTACTGGACGGAGCAATCAGCCCCAGCATTTT. Encoded protein: CASSSLTGRSNQPQHF. The full variable domain, completed using reference TRBV28 and TRBJ1-5, is DVKVTQSSRYLVKRTGEKVFLECVQDMDHENMFWYRQDPGLGLRLIYFSYDVKMKEKGDIPEGYSVSREKKERFSLILESASTNQTSMYLCASSSLTGRSNQPQHFGDGTRLSIL.

V and J are TRBV29-1 and TRBJ2-2; TRBD1 agrees at 10 bases. With V trimmed by 6 bases and J by 6 bases, 10 bases remained unmatched. Germline-derived CDR1 and CDR2 are SQVTM and ANQGSEA. This CDR3 spans 15 amino acids. Here the CDR3 DNA reads TGCAGCGTCACCACCGGGACAGGGGTTTCCGGGGAGCTGTTTTTT. Translation: CSVTTGTGVSGELFF.

This clone was detected a few times. This sequence joins TRBV11-1 and TRBJ2-3; possible D gene TRBD1, 5 bases. This CDR3 spans 16 amino acids. Germline V gene data show CDR1 as SGHAT and CDR2 as FQDESV (reference sequence). V shed 8 bases and J shed 5 bases, with 23 bases lying between them. The CDR3 nucleotides are TGTGCCAGCTTCCCTCGACAGTCAGGCTCAAGAGATACGCAGTATTTT. Its translation: CASFPRQSGSRDTQYF.

The CDR3 bases are TGTGCCAGCAGCTTCCTTTTCACCGGGGAGCTGTTTTTT. Encoded protein: CASSFLFTGELFF. The chain has TRBV7-7 and TRBJ2-2; D ambiguous. Trimming removed 3 bases from V and 4 bases from J, with 6 bases in between. CDR3 size: 13 residues. In germline, CDR1 is SSHAT, CDR2 FNYEAQ (reference sequence).

The chain recombines TRBV5-1 with TRBJ1-6; TRBD1 might be the D (5 bases). V was trimmed by 0 bases and J by 4 bases, leaving 11 bases between them. Per the germline V gene, CDR1 is SGHRS and CDR2 is YFSETQ. The CDR3 runs 16 residues. The CDR3 reads CASSLEAQGYNSPLHF. In DNA form, the CDR3 reads TGCGCCAGCAGCTTGGAAGCCCAGGGTTATAATTCACCCCTCCACTTT. Together with reference TRBV5-1 and TRBJ1-6, the CDR3 gives the full variable domain: KAGVTQTPRYLIKTRGQQVTLSCSPISGHRSVSWYQQTPGQGLQFLFEYFSETQRNKGNFPGRFSGRQFSNSRSEMNVSTLELGDSALYLCASSLEAQGYNSPLHFGNGTRLTVT.

This chain uses TRBV7-2 with TRBJ2-1; TRBD2 aligns across 9 bases. This CDR3 has 16 amino acids. V shed 5 bases, J shed 9 bases, and the junction held 14 bases outside the gene matches. Germline V lookup: CDR1 SGHTA, CDR2 FQGNSA. The CDR3 loop is CASSPSGGGVRGEQFF. Written as DNA, the CDR3 is TGTGCCAGCAGCCCTTCCGGCGGGGGGGTACGAGGTGAGCAGTTCTTC.

The chain has TRBV5-1 and TRBJ2-5; no clear D gene. Germline values: CDR1 SGHRS, CDR2 YFSETQ. Trimming took off 4 bases at V and 9 bases at J, with 16 bases between the two ends. The CDR3 extends over 13 amino acids. CDR3 DNA: TGCGCCAGCAGCGAGCCAGGATCCCCACCCCAGTACTTC. Protein sequence: CASSEPGSPPQYF. The full variable domain, rest sourced from reference TRBV5-1 and TRBJ2-5, is KAGVTQTPRYLIKTRGQQVTLSCSPISGHRSVSWYQQTPGQGLQFLFEYFSETQRNKGNFPGRFSGRQFSNSRSEMNVSTLELGDSALYLCASSEPGSPPQYFGPGTRLLVL.

This chain links TRBV7-9 with TRBJ2-7; the D gene could be TRBD1 or TRBD2 (7 bases each). CDR1 is SEHNR and CDR2 is FQNEAQ in the germline V gene (reference sequence). V was shortened by 5 bases and J by 5 bases, with 16 bases between the two germline ends. This CDR3 spans 14 amino acids. The CDR3 is CASSQGGFTDEQYF. DNA for the CDR3: TGTGCCAGCAGCCAGGGGGGGTTTACGGACGAGCAGTACTTC. The full variable domain, in which reference TRBV7-9 and TRBJ2-7 provide the parts outside the CDR3, is DTGVSQNPRHKITKRGQNVTFRCDPISEHNRLYWYRQTLGQGPEFLTYFQNEAQLEKSRLLSDRFSAERPKGSFSTLEIQRTEQGDSAMYLCASSQGGFTDEQYFGPGTRLTVT.

The chain combines TRBV5-1 with TRBJ2-3; 13 bases line up with TRBD2. Trimming at V came to 3 bases and at J to 8 bases, leaving 12 bases not matched to a gene. CDR1 is SGHRS, CDR2 YFSETQ, per germline. The CDR3 is made up of 17 amino acids. For the CDR3, the DNA is TGCGCCAGCAGCTCAGGACTAGCGGGAGAGGGTAGGGTTACGCAGTATTTT. Protein sequence: CASSSGLAGEGRVTQYF.